The 18 T cell receptor beta chains below were found in one sample sequenced in a study of CD8+ T cells in alopecia areata. Treatment described: oral pan-JAK inhibitor, 5-10 mg twice daily. Reverse transcription of extracted RNA yielded cDNA, which provided the sequencing template. Measured with immunoSEQ multiplex PCR; TCRdb has only the in-frame clones, and not every one. The profile covers about 140,000 clones, with roughly four fifths appearing a single time and just under 25% taken by the ten largest. The sample was CD8+ T cells sorted from blood, taken at week 4, from a patient treated with tofacitinib. These receptor sequences come from a human donor with alopecia areata.

V usage is TRBV6-5 and J usage is TRBJ1-3; no definite D call. Germline assignment: CDR1 MNHEY and CDR2 SVGAGI. The CDR3 has 13 residues. Trimming cost V 5 bases and J 8 bases, with 13 bases left between them. The CDR3 reads CASSNKIRDTIYF. CDR3 DNA sequence: TGTGCCAGCAGTAACAAGATTAGGGACACCATATATTTT.

This clone was counted a few times. The chain carries TRBV5-4 and TRBJ1-1; 7 bases match TRBD1. Germline values: CDR1 SGHNT, CDR2 YYREEE (reference sequence). The CDR3 is 15 amino acids. Unmatched junction bases numbered 8, after V lost 0 bases and J lost 6 bases. DNA for the CDR3: TGTGCCAGCAGCTTGGCTGGCCAGGGGGGTTCTGAAGCTTTCTTT. It translates to CASSLAGQGGSEAFF.

The rearrangement uses TRBV7-9 and TRBJ2-7; the D gene is possibly TRBD2 (5 bases). This CDR3 has 17 residues. Trimming took 4 bases from V and 2 from J, leaving 21 bases between them. Germline assignment: CDR1 SEHNR and CDR2 FQNEAQ (reference sequence). The CDR3, as DNA: TGTGCCAGCAGCTCATCAGAATTGGACGGGAAGACCTACGAGCAGTACTTC. Amino acid sequence: CASSSSELDGKTYEQYF.

The genes are TRBV7-2 and TRBJ2-1; D call uncertain. V was clipped by 1 base and J by 9 bases, with 7 bases between them. Germline lookup yields CDR1 SGHTA and CDR2 FQGNSA. There are 12 residues in the CDR3. CDR3 residues: CASSLVRSEQFF. DNA for the CDR3: TGTGCCAGCAGCTTAGTGAGGAGTGAGCAGTTCTTC.

The chain has TRBV27 and TRBJ2-7; no clear D. This CDR3 is 15 amino acids long. In germline, CDR1 is MNHEY, CDR2 SMNVEV (reference sequence). V was pared by 7 bases and J by 1 base, with 17 bases between. For the CDR3, the DNA is TGTGCCAGCACCCAATCTGGGCTGGGTTCCTACGAGCAGTACTTC. It encodes CASTQSGLGSYEQYF.

The chain recombines TRBV7-2 with TRBJ2-7, with 7 bases lining up with TRBD2. The CDR3 contains 13 residues. Looked up from germline, CDR1 is SGHTA and CDR2 is FQGNSA. Trimming took 5 bases from V and 6 from J; bases not matched to a gene: 7. The CDR3 bases are TGTGCCAGCAGCGCTCCCGCTAGCGGCGAGCAGTACTTC. It codes for CASSAPASGEQYF.

The V call is TRBV2, the J call TRBJ2-5; unclear D gene. This CDR3 region has 12 residues. The germline V gene encodes CDR1 SNHLY and CDR2 FYNNEI. V shed 3 bases and J shed 8 bases, with 10 bases lying between them. For the CDR3, the DNA is TGTGCCAGCAGTGATACCTTATATACCCAGTACTTC. Translating gives CASSDTLYTQYF.

The V and J genes are TRBV10-3 and TRBJ2-7; no clear D. The CDR3 is 13 residues long. V shed 4 bases and J shed 5 bases, with 12 bases lying between them. Germline V gene lookup returns CDR1 ENHRY and CDR2 SYGVKD. CDR3 amino acids: CAISGPNGDEQYF. The CDR3 DNA reads TGTGCCATCAGTGGCCCTAATGGGGACGAGCAGTACTTC.

The rearrangement joins TRBV4-3 to TRBJ1-1; D perhaps matches TRBD1 (5 bases). Trimming took 4 bases from V and 5 from J, leaving 8 bases between them. Germline V gene sequence: CDR1 LGHNA, CDR2 YSLEER. The CDR3 spans 12 residues. The CDR3 DNA is TGCGCCAGCAGCCTAGGGGAAACTGAAGCTTTCTTT. It specifies CASSLGETEAFF.

The chain uses TRBV10-2 and TRBJ2-7, with 10 bases matching TRBD2. The CDR3 contains 14 residues. Germline V lookup: CDR1 WSHSY, CDR2 SAAADI. The V gene end was trimmed by 4 bases and the J gene end by 2 bases; junction bases not matched to a gene: 2. The CDR3 bases are TGCGCCAGCAGTGCAACTAGCGGGACCTACGAGCAGTACTTC. Its translation: CASSATSGTYEQYF.

This chain uses TRBV6-5 with TRBJ1-2; D is uncertain. CDR3 length: 14 amino acids. The V gene lost 4 bases and the J gene lost 8 bases, with 17 bases spanning the gap. Germline CDR1 and CDR2: MNHEY and SVGAGI. The DNA for the CDR3 is TGTGCCAGCAGTTCCCACCGGGCAGTTAGGGGCTACACCTTC. Its protein product is CASSSHRAVRGYTF.

This CDR3 is CASSRCARVLGSTNTEAFF. The CDR3 bases are TGCGCCAGCAGTCGATGTGCGAGGGTACTTGGTTCGACTAACACTGAAGCTTTCTTT. This chain joins TRBV23-1 and TRBJ1-1; no firm D call. TRBV23-1 is sorted into the ORF group, with uncertain function. V lost 4 bases to trimming and J lost 2 bases, with 26 bases between them. The CDR3 runs to 19 residues.

The V gene is TRBV30, the J gene TRBJ2-7; the D is unclear. The V gene lost 4 bases and the J gene lost 2 bases, with 15 bases spanning the gap. The germline V gene has CDR1 GTSNPN and CDR2 SVGIG (reference sequence). This CDR3 has 14 amino acids. CDR3 loop: CAWTPLRYPYEQYF. CDR3 DNA: TGTGCCTGGACACCACTCCGTTACCCCTACGAGCAGTACTTC.

The genes are TRBV5-1 and TRBJ2-7; either TRBD1 or TRBD2 may fit D (5 bases each). The CDR3 contains 15 residues. The V and J ends lost 2 bases and 3 bases respectively, with 15 bases between them. CDR1 is SGHRS, CDR2 YFSETQ, per germline. Here the CDR3 DNA reads TGCGCCAGCAGCTTATCCGGGACGGATTTCTACGAGCAGTACTTC. It specifies CASSLSGTDFYEQYF.

This sequence joins TRBV7-8 and TRBJ1-5; no clear D gene. The germline V gene encodes CDR1 SGHVS and CDR2 FQNEAQ. This CDR3 comprises 16 residues. Trimming removed 2 bases at V and 0 bases at J, with 11 bases between. CDR3 sequence reads: CASSLYTPLSNQPQHF. Written as DNA, the CDR3 is TGTGCCAGCAGCTTATACACTCCACTTAGCAATCAGCCCCAGCATTTT.

The rearrangement uses TRBV6-6 and TRBJ1-1; 7 positions agree with TRBD1. CDR3 length: 13 amino acids. The V segment lost 5 bases and the J segment 4 bases; nucleotides outside the gene matches: 4. Per germline, CDR1 MNHNY and CDR2 SVGAGI (reference sequence). This CDR3 reads CASSPSGGTEAFF. As DNA, the CDR3 is TGTGCCAGCAGTCCCTCAGGGGGCACTGAAGCTTTCTTT.

This clone was observed once. The chain employs TRBV7-9 and TRBJ2-5; a possible D gene is TRBD1 (6 bases). Germline V gives CDR1 SEHNR, CDR2 FQNEAQ (reference sequence). Trimming stripped 5 bases from V and 2 bases from J, with 15 bases between. This CDR3 is 15 amino acids long. The CDR3 reads CASSPRDKPQETQYF. The CDR3 coding sequence is TGTGCCAGCAGCCCTCGGGACAAACCTCAAGAGACCCAGTACTTC.

The rearrangement joins TRBV4-2 to TRBJ2-7; perhaps TRBD2 as D (5 bases). Per the germline V gene, CDR1 is LGHNA and CDR2 is YNFKEQ. The V end was cut by 0 bases, the J end by 0 bases, with 12 bases between. The CDR3 length is 16 residues. The CDR3 reads CASSQEESGSSYEQYF. CDR3 sequence (DNA): TGTGCCAGCAGCCAAGAGGAGAGCGGCAGCTCCTACGAGCAGTACTTC.